This T cell receptor (beta chain) came from a study of tumor and adjacent non-tumor tissue in lung cancer. As for the study in general: Samples averaged around 3.9 million productive TCRbeta reads each.

Details on this clonotype: The antigen remains unidentified.

Three rounds of nested PCR, following a modified ARM-PCR protocol, produced the TCRbeta library. MiXCR was run by TCRdb on the multiplex PCR reads, yielding one entry per CDR3 protein. The table includes about 93,000 distinct CDR3 sequences, less than 80% detected once. Germline V CDR1 and CDR2: SGHAT, FQDESV (reference sequence). There are 17 residues in the CDR3. Trimming pared 4 bases from V and 6 bases from J, leaving 25 bases between. RNA was extracted from bulk tissue without any cell sorting. Findings and caveats of the study: Normal lung showed higher cumulative top 100 clone frequency than tumor. Significantly higher TCR diversity was found in tumor than normal lung.

The sample consisted of lung tumor tissue. The chain carries TRBV11-1 and TRBJ2-7; a possible D gene is TRBD1 (6 bases). The receptor's source is a man aged 60 to 75 with non-small cell lung cancer. DNA of the CDR3: TGTGCCAGCAGCTACTGTTCCGGGACAAGCGGTGCCTGCGAGCAGTACTTC. It yields the protein CASSYCSGTSGACEQYF.